This T cell receptor beta chain was sequenced for a study of cytomegalovirus exposure and HLA in healthy donors. Study-wide findings and caveats: Most TCR sequences were seen very rarely across donors, but some public TCRs occurred in many.

A remark on this clone: Its antigen is undetermined.

Amplification used 60 Vbeta primers and 13 Jbeta primers. Sequenced by immunoSEQ multiplex PCR; TCRdb stores in-frame clones only, minus some. The table records 100,000 to 150,000 clones, approximately 80% of them present only once. Germline V gene sequence: CDR1 MNHNS, CDR2 SASEGT. The ends lost 7 bases at V and 3 bases at J; junction bases unmatched: 5. The length of the CDR3 is 14 residues. The sequenced sample consisted of PBMCs. The chain uses TRBV6-1 and TRBJ2-2, with 7 bases aligning to TRBD2. The receptor's source is a man between 35 and 55 years old in good health and CMV-seronegative. CDR3 DNA sequence: TGTGCCAGCATCAGCGGGGTCGACACCGGGGAGCTGTTTTTT. It specifies CASISGVDTGELFF.